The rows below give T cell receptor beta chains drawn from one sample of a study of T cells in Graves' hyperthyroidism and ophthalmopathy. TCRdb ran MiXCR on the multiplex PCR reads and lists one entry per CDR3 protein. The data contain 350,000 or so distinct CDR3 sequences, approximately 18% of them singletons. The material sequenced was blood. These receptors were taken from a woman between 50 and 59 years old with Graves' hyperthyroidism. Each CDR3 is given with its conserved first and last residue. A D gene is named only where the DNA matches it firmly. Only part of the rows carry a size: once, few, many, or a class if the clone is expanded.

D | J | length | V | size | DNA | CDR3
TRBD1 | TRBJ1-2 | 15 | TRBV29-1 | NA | TGCAGCGTTGCGGTGACAGGGGGTTCCAACTATGGCTACACCTTC | CSVAVTGGSNYGYTF
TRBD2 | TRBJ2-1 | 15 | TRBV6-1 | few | TGTGCCAGCAGCCCCTCTAGCGGGGCCTACAATGAGCAGTTCTTC | CASSPSSGAYNEQFF
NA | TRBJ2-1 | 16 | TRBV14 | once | TGTGCCAGCAGCCAACCCCGTGGGGCCCCACGCAATGAGCAGTTCTTC | CASSQPRGAPRNEQFF
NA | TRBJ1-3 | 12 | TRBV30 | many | TGTGCCTGGGACGGCGGGGGAAACACCATATATTTT | CAWDGGGNTIYF
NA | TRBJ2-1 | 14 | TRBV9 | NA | TGTGCCAGCAGCGGAGGGGATATCTACAATGAGCAGTTCTTC | CASSGGDIYNEQFF
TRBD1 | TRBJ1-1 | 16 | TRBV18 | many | TGTGCCAGCCGCCCGGAGGACAGGGGTGAGGTAGCTGAAGCTTTCTTT | CASRPEDRGEVAEAFF
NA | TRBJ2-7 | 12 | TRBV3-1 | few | TGTGCCAGCAGCCTCTTCGGGGGCGAGCAGTACTTC | CASSLFGGEQYF
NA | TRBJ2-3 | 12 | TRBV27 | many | TGTGCCAGCCTCGGACTCACAGATACGCAGTATTTT | CASLGLTDTQYF
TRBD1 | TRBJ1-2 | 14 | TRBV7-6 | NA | TGTGCCAGCAGCTTAGGGGGCAGGGGGTTTGGCTACACCTTC | CASSLGGRGFGYTF
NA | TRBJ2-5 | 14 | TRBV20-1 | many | TGCAGTGCTAGAGATGGGTCAGGGAGGGAGACCCAGTACTTC | CSARDGSGRETQYF
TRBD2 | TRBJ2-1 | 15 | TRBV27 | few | TGTGCCAGCAGTTTAGGGACTAGCGCGGGGGGTGAGCAGTTCTTC | CASSLGTSAGGEQFF
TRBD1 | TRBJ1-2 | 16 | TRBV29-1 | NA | TGCAGCGTCGGCCGCGTTACCGGGACAGGGGGATATGGCTACACCTTC | CSVGRVTGTGGYGYTF
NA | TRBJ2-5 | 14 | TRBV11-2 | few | TGTGCCAGCAGCTTAGATCTGGGGGCTAGCGCCCAGTACTTC | CASSLDLGASAQYF
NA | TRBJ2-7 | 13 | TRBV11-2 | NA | TGTGCCAGCAGCTTAGGAGGGGATCACGAGCAGTACTTC | CASSLGGDHEQYF